Listed here are 25 T cell receptor beta chains from one sample, sequenced in a study of T-cell memory formation after mild COVID-19. TCRdb analysed the 5' RACE reads with MiXCR anew, one entry per CDR3 protein. Among 200,000 to 300,000 distinct CDR3 sequences listed, 8% to 10% were seen once. The sample comprised PBMCs or a T cell subset sorted from them (not recorded which). The source is a man aged 18-30 years who had mild COVID-19 (a few samples of this study predate the infection). Cell type and time point are not known.

The table lists this clonotype with a few counts. This rearrangement joins TRBV7-3 to TRBJ2-1; TRBD1 aligns across 7 bases. The V segment lost 5 bases and the J segment 5 bases; nucleotides outside the gene matches: 15. CDR1 is SGHTA and CDR2 is FQGTGA in the germline V gene. The CDR3 has 17 amino acids. The CDR3 sequence is CASSPLHRGEGHNEQFF. CDR3 nucleotides: TGTGCCAGCAGCCCCCTCCACAGGGGCGAAGGGCACAATGAGCAGTTCTTC.

This clonotype was seen a handful of times. The V and J genes are TRBV21-1 and TRBJ2-7; the table's D gene call, TRBD1, was not cross checked with the DNA. TRBV21-1 is a documented pseudogene. The CDR3 spans 14 residues. The CDR3 is CASSSTGGHYEQYV. The CDR3 DNA reads TGTGCCAGCAGTAGTACAGGGGGGCACTACGAGCAGTACGTC.

The table lists this clonotype with a few counts. V and J are TRBV18 and TRBJ1-2; weak D call: TRBD1 (5 bases). V lost 2 bases to trimming and J lost 0 bases, with 13 bases between them. Germline CDR1 is KGHSH and CDR2 is LQKENI. The CDR3 has 16 residues. Here the CDR3 reads CASSPGASEPNYGYTF. The CDR3 DNA is TGTGCCAGCTCACCAGGGGCTTCAGAACCTAACTATGGCTACACCTTC.

This clonotype was seen more than once but under ten times. The V gene is TRBV7-8, the J gene TRBJ2-1, with 10 bases fitting TRBD2. Germline lookup yields CDR1 SGHVS and CDR2 FQNEAQ. The CDR3 is 15 residues long. V lost 3 bases and J lost 7; bases outside the gene matches: 6. In DNA, the CDR3 is TGTGCCAGCAGCTTTTTTCCTAGCGGGGGAAATGAGCAGTTCTTC. This gives the protein CASSFFPSGGNEQFF.

The chain recombines TRBV15 with TRBJ2-5; 8 nucleotides agree with TRBD2. The CDR3 sequence is 17 residues long. CDR1 LNHNV and CDR2 YYDKDF come from the germline V gene (reference sequence). V dropped 4 bases and J dropped 1; count of bases not matched to a gene: 11. The CDR3 DNA reads as TGTGCCACCAGCACCCTTTCCGGGACTAGTTTCCAAGAGACCCAGTACTTC. This codes for CATSTLSGTSFQETQYF.

This rearrangement joins TRBV7-2 to TRBJ2-1; no clear D gene. In germline, CDR1 is SGHTA, CDR2 FQGNSA. The CDR3 totals 13 residues. V was pared by 5 bases and J by 4 bases, with 9 bases between. CDR3 coding DNA: TGTGCCAGCAGCATACCCGTTTACAATGAGCAGTTCTTC. This encodes CASSIPVYNEQFF.

This clonotype occurred a few times. With a much larger clone just one base away, this may be a read error. This rearrangement joins TRBV12-3 or TRBV12-4 to TRBJ2-2; 9 nucleotides line up with TRBD1. CDR3 size: 13 residues. Unmatched junction bases numbered 1, after V lost 8 bases and J lost 3 bases. The CDR3 region is CASGDRDTGELFF. CDR3 bases: TGTGCCAGCGGGGACAGGGACACCGGGGAGCTGTTTTTT.

This clonotype was counted a few times. The chain links TRBV5-1 to TRBJ2-2; D gene unclear. The CDR3 length is 16 residues. Trimming shortened V by 0 bases and J by 2 bases, and 11 bases separated the two germline ends. Germline CDR1 SGHRS, CDR2 YFSETQ. The CDR3 loop is CASSLAFGRNTGELFF. The CDR3 nucleotides are TGCGCCAGCAGCTTGGCTTTTGGCAGAAACACCGGGGAGCTGTTTTTT.

Only a few counts were recorded for this clonotype. V and J are TRBV5-1 and TRBJ2-5, with 9 positions matching TRBD1. CDR1 is SGHRS, CDR2 YFSETQ, per germline. V shed 1 base, J shed 5 bases, and the junction held 6 bases outside the gene matches. This CDR3 spans 15 amino acids. CDR3: CASSLWTTGGETQYF. Written as DNA, the CDR3 is TGCGCCAGCAGCTTGTGGACGACAGGGGGGGAGACCCAGTACTTC.

This clonotype was found many times. The rearrangement links TRBV6-5 to TRBJ2-5; D is ambiguous. Germline V lookup: CDR1 MNHEY, CDR2 SVGAGI. The CDR3 sequence is 15 residues long. The V end was cut by 2 bases, the J end by 1 base, with 11 bases between. The CDR3 sequence is CASSYLGSRQETQYF. The CDR3, as DNA: TGTGCCAGCAGTTACCTGGGGTCCCGCCAAGAGACCCAGTACTTC.

V usage is TRBV6-5 and J usage is TRBJ1-4, with unresolved D. This CDR3 spans 14 amino acids. The V gene's germline CDR1 is MNHEY and CDR2 SVGAGI. V was trimmed by 6 bases and J by 10 bases, leaving 18 bases between them. For the CDR3, the DNA is TGTGCCAGCAGGCCCCGGGAGACTTATGCAAAACTGTTTTTT. This translates into CASRPRETYAKLFF.

This clonotype was observed a handful of times. At one end, the junction sequence differs from germline, possibly due to a read error. The gene calls are TRBV20-1 and TRBJ2-5; 8 bases are shared with TRBD1. The CDR3 contains 13 residues. The germline gives CDR1 DFQATT, CDR2 SNEGSKA (reference sequence). The CDR3 nucleotides read TGCAGTGCCAGAGACAGGGGTCGAGAGACCCAGTACTTC. Protein: CSARDRGRETQYF.

This clonotype was detected only a few times. J is TRBJ2-1 and V is TRBV10-1, with D unclear. The CDR3 is 11 residues long. Trimming shortened V by 6 bases and J by 10 bases, and 10 bases separated the two germline ends. Germline CDR1 and CDR2: WNHNN and SYGVQD (reference sequence). The CDR3 loop is CASSGPREQFF. The CDR3 DNA reads TGCGCCAGCAGCGGGCCTAGGGAGCAGTTCTTC.

The table lists this clonotype with a count of one. This rearrangement joins TRBV11-2 to TRBJ1-6; 7 nucleotides line up with TRBD1. Germline CDR1 and CDR2: SGHAT and FQNNGV. CDR3 length: 16 residues. V lost 6 bases and J lost 2; bases outside the gene matches: 7. Here the CDR3 DNA reads TGTGCCAGCAGTCGGGCAGGGGGTGCCTATAATTCACCCCTCCACTTT. Amino acid sequence: CASSRAGGAYNSPLHF.

This clonotype was seen a single time. J is TRBJ2-2 and V is TRBV27, with D uncertain. Deletions cut 0 bases from V and 1 base from J, with 9 bases between. The CDR3 runs to 16 residues. CDR1 and CDR2 from the germline V gene are MNHEY and SMNVEV (reference sequence). This chain's CDR3 is CASSLSAYLNTGELFF. In nucleotides, the CDR3 is TGTGCCAGCAGTTTATCTGCCTACCTGAACACCGGGGAGCTGTTTTTT.

In this sample, this clonotype turned up a few times. The chain has TRBV7-2 and TRBJ2-1, with 9 bases matching TRBD2. The CDR3 spans 15 residues. Losses at the gene ends were 4 bases for V and 7 bases for J; bases not matched to a gene: 8. Per the germline V gene, CDR1 is SGHTA and CDR2 is FQGNSA. CDR3 coding DNA: TGTGCCAGCAGCTCCTATAGCGGGGGAGTAAATGAGCAGTTCTTC. Protein sequence: CASSSYSGGVNEQFF.

This clonotype came up a few times. The genes are TRBV5-1 and TRBJ1-1, with TRBD1 matching over 10 bases. The junction had 5 bases not matched to a gene; V was cut back by 3 bases and J by 3 bases. Germline CDR1 SGHRS, CDR2 YFSETQ. The CDR3 length is 15 residues. CDR3 sequence (DNA): TGCGCCAGCAGCTCCGGGACAGGGGTATACACTGAAGCTTTCTTT. Amino acid sequence: CASSSGTGVYTEAFF.

The chain links TRBV4-2 to TRBJ2-7; TRBD1 or TRBD2 may be the D gene (5 bases each). This CDR3 spans 15 amino acids. Germline loops: CDR1 LGHNA, CDR2 YNFKEQ. Trimming cost V 4 bases and J 0 bases, with 13 bases left between them. CDR3 nucleotides: TGTGCCAGCAGCCCGGGGACCGAGAGCTCCTACGAGCAGTACTTC. It specifies CASSPGTESSYEQYF.

The sample holds a few counts of this clonotype. The rearrangement links TRBV7-6 to TRBJ1-1; TRBD1 matches 11 bases. CDR1 and CDR2 from the germline V gene are SGHVS and FNYEAQ. The CDR3 sequence is 15 residues long. Trimming at V came to 5 bases and at J to 5 bases, leaving 7 bases not matched to a gene. CDR3 region: CASSAIRDRGTEAFF. The CDR3 nucleotides are TGTGCCAGCAGCGCGATCCGGGACAGGGGGACTGAAGCTTTCTTT.

This clonotype was found many times. The chain links TRBV29-1 to TRBJ1-1; D call uncertain. CDR3 length: 10 residues. CDR1 and CDR2 (germline): SQVTM, ANQGSEA. Trimming took off 6 bases at V and 1 base at J, with 3 bases between the two ends. The CDR3 loop reads CSVTNTEAFF. CDR3 sequence (DNA): TGCAGCGTGACGAACACTGAAGCTTTCTTT.

This clonotype was found a few times. This chain links TRBV7-9 with TRBJ2-2, with unresolved D. With 7 bases removed from V and 2 bases from J, the gap between germline ends came to 11 bases. CDR1 is SEHNR and CDR2 is FQNEAQ in the germline V gene (reference sequence). There are 14 residues in the CDR3. CDR3 DNA: TGTGCCAGCACCACTCGCGGCAACACCGGGGAGCTGTTTTTT. Translated, it gives CASTTRGNTGELFF.

The chain joins TRBV5-1 to TRBJ1-4, with D maybe TRBD1 (5 bases). V was pared by 5 bases and J by 5 bases, with 10 bases between. Germline loops: CDR1 SGHRS, CDR2 YFSETQ. The CDR3 totals 13 residues. DNA of the CDR3: TGCGCCAGCAGACTCCGACAGAATGAAAAACTGTTTTTT. Translating gives CASRLRQNEKLFF. Using reference TRBV5-1 and TRBJ1-4 for the parts outside the CDR3, the full variable domain is KAGVTQTPRYLIKTRGQQVTLSCSPISGHRSVSWYQQTPGQGLQFLFEYFSETQRNKGNFPGRFSGRQFSNSRSEMNVSTLELGDSALYLCASRLRQNEKLFFGSGTQLSVL.

In its sample, this clonotype was seen a few times. The V and J genes are TRBV6-1 and TRBJ1-5, with D perhaps TRBD1 (5 bases). Trimming left V 8 bases short and J 4 bases short, with 12 bases between. The CDR3 runs 13 residues. CDR1 is MNHNS and CDR2 is SASEGT in the germline V gene. The CDR3 DNA is TGTGCCAGCGGGCAGGGATATAATCAGCCCCAGCATTTT. It encodes CASGQGYNQPQHF.

The CDR3 region is CSARAADAPGTQYF. CDR3 sequence (DNA): TGCAGTGCTAGAGCAGCGGACGCGCCCGGGACCCAGTACTTC. The J gene is TRBJ2-5, the V gene TRBV20-1; TRBD2 might be the D (5 bases). Trimming cost V 1 base and J 7 bases, with 16 bases left between them. Germline lookup yields CDR1 DFQATT and CDR2 SNEGSKA (reference sequence). This CDR3 has 14 amino acids.

This clonotype was detected a few times. This chain links TRBV11-3 with TRBJ2-1, with TRBD2 matching over 12 bases. The CDR3 totals 16 residues. CDR1 SGHNT and CDR2 YENEEA come from the germline V gene. V trimming: 5 bases; J trimming: 4 bases; junction bases outside the gene matches: 6. CDR3 amino acids: CASSPPTSGGYNEQFF. The CDR3 nucleotides read TGTGCCAGCAGCCCCCCGACTAGCGGGGGATACAATGAGCAGTTCTTC.